Sequencing of this T cell receptor (beta chain) was carried out in a study of cytomegalovirus exposure and HLA in healthy donors (dated by TCRdb to between 2016 and 2019). With respect to the entire study: An earlier analysis of approximately 590 of the donors reported 276 Gb of sequence data and 100 million to 130 million unique TCR beta sequences from 150 million to 200 million T cells. All discovery cohort repertoires had been generated on a single sequencing platform. To study patterns of TCR occurrence, a later analysis re-analyzed previously published TCR beta repertoires from under 750 donors and added high-resolution HLA genotyping. Alongside the repertoire data, information on donor age, sex, ethnicity and CMV serostatus was compiled. A later genetic analysis used genome-wide SNP genotypes for about 60% of the roughly 700 donors, treating that subset as a discovery cohort. An early release covering more than 500 HLA-typed donors comprised 300 to 350 gigabases of sequencing data and around 80 million unique TCR sequences. An earlier analysis of around 540 of the donors applied high-throughput TCR beta sequencing to assess whether each TCR beta V gene segment acted as functional or pseudogenic. Using immunosequencing, the study profiled T cell repertoires from about 650 subjects and related those repertoires to cytomegalovirus serostatus. To predict cytomegalovirus infection status, the study combined high-throughput TCR immunosequencing, statistical association of individual TCRs with disease status, and machine learning. The number of typed donors differed by locus: roughly 620-640 for A, B, C, DRB1 and DQB1; approximately 520 for DQA1; 606 for DPA1; and around 470 for DPB1. Across some 400 genotyped donors of the cohort, an average of about 250,000 unique TCR beta nucleotide sequences per donor were sequenced, and 15% to 20% of those sequences were non-productive. Roughly five DR-DQ haplotypes were treated as single units for association and clustering because of strong linkage in the cohort. Rather than drawing on any new phenotypic data, the later analysis identified candidate immune exposures from TCR beta sequences and the way those sequences occurred across donors. Among the roughly 400 genotyped donors, about 83% belonged to the genetic ancestry cluster associated with self-reported Caucasian donors. HLA typing included class I and class II loci at four-digit resolution. Along with the approximately 700-subject first cohort, a separate validation cohort of over a hundred different subjects was used. The study aimed to test whether signatures of past pathogen exposure could be identified by cataloging public T cell receptors. The full study reports these points: Correlated functional status among segregating V segments might be attributable to linkage disequilibrium, but an unknown experimental factor could not be ruled out. A later genetic analysis reported fewer N-insertions in productive TCRs among donors in an Asian-associated ancestry cluster than the roughly 650-donor mean. Sequencing depth was assumed to be roughly uniform across donors in the presence/absence analyses, though that assumption may not hold. The only immune exposure information available for the cohort was CMV serostatus. Only TCR beta chains were sequenced in this cohort, and the absence of alpha or paired-chain data limited detectable features. In a later genetic analysis, a missense DCLRE1C variant was associated with V-gene and J-gene trimming of TCR beta chains, and the association was replicated in an independent cohort. In a later analysis, several top co-occurrence clusters were reported to appear linked to parvovirus B19, influenza, CMV and Epstein-Barr virus. In the study, approximately 160 TCR beta chains were listed as associated with cytomegalovirus. A later analysis found that most CMV-associated TCR beta chains appeared HLA-restricted, with HLA associations seemingly driven largely by CMV exposure. HLA typing was unavailable for some donors at each locus, so association tests used only the typed subset. In a later analysis, HLA-associated TCR beta chains showed more clonal expansion and lower generation probabilities than non-associated chains that were equally common. Most TCR sequences were observed very rarely across donors, whereas some public TCRs were present in many individuals. The authors suggested that the approach could potentially be generalized to other disease states and immunological phenotypes. The sequencing pipeline was judged likely to have produced a cluster of highly shared sequence variants as a technical artifact. In an earlier analysis of about 550 of the donors, most TCR beta V segments were observed in productive rearrangements about 87% or about 30% of the time, broadly matching IMGT annotations. In a later analysis, TCR association rates were found to vary across HLA loci, with the most associated TCRs seen for DRB1 alleles and the fewest for HLA-C alleles. Roughly 17 rarely observed V segments, including chromosome 9 orphons, were excluded from the earlier analysis of some 590 of the donors because counts were too low. A further reported finding was that TCR beta sequences accurately predicted the HLA-A and HLA-B alleles for most subjects in the first cohort. A few of the identified cytomegalovirus-associated TCR beta chains were confirmed in vitro to be specific for cytomegalovirus antigens. At a false discovery rate of 0.05, a later analysis linked approximately 18,000 TCR beta sequences to specific HLA alleles. The classifier was reported to diagnose cytomegalovirus status with high specificity and sensitivity in both the original and validation cohorts. Because the 87-base-pair reads could not distinguish some IMGT-functional V segments, including TRBV6-2 and TRBV6-3, those segments were excluded. When HLA alleles, especially DR and DQ, strongly co-occurred, attributing TCR associations to individual alleles was difficult.

The cohort consisted of 666 healthy bone marrow donors. At the time of sampling, every cohort member was nominally healthy, though immune exposures that went unrecorded were likely present. The donor was CMV seronegative and belonged to the group of 350 or so seronegative cohort members. Each donor provided a peripheral blood sample, and peripheral blood mononuclear cells were used for TCR beta sequencing. The Qiagen DNeasy Blood Extraction Kit was used to extract genomic DNA from the blood cell samples. Points on this clone: No antigen is known for it. Base quality data are lacking; no much larger clone is found one base away.

The CDR3 measures 19 amino acids from cysteine to phenylalanine. Only CDR3 DNA remains: 57 bases, in frame from the first base. V sheds 0 bases and J sheds 2 bases, leaving 21 bases between their ends. From the germline V gene, CDR1 is SGDLS and CDR2 is YYNGEE. Library method: the immunoSEQ multiplex PCR assay. A mixture of 60 forward primers for TCR Vbeta segments and 13 reverse primers for TCR Jbeta segments was used in the multiplex PCR. The CDR3 region of rearranged TCR beta genes was amplified from genomic DNA by a multiplex PCR assay. Amplified TCR beta libraries were sequenced as 87-base-pair reads on the Illumina HiSeq System. The original pipeline was this. A later analysis counted about 80 million unique TCR beta chains across the 666 repertoires, and 10 million to 11 million of these chains were shared by at least two donors. Raw reads were error-corrected and collapsed into unique sequences with a nearest-neighbor algorithm that merged closely related sequences to remove PCR and sequencing errors. Alignment of CDR3 sequences to IMGT reference sequences was used to assign V, D and J gene segments. For a sequence to be retained, at least a six-nucleotide match to both a V gene segment and a J gene segment was required. A rearrangement was called productive if the CDR3 had no stop codons and remained in frame with V and J, and every other rearrangement was called non-productive. Following IMGT convention, CDR3 was defined as the stretch from the second conserved V-encoded cysteine up to the conserved J-encoded phenylalanine. The earlier analysis of 500 to 650 of the donors excluded any sequence lacking an unambiguous match to a single V gene segment. In an earlier analysis of 500 to 750 of the donors, V segments were called functional above 56.7% productive rearrangements and were called segregating when the between-donor standard deviation exceeded 5%. A statistical classification framework was developed to diagnose cytomegalovirus status using the catalog of TCR beta chain sequences. In a later analysis, TCR nucleotide sequences were compared against IMGT/GENE-DB human TR gene sequences so that V and J genes could be assigned. Using the TCRdist pipeline, a later analysis assigned CDR3 sequences along with most-parsimonious VDJ recombination scenarios. A later analysis defined each TCR beta chain by its CDR3 amino acid sequence plus V-gene family, and excluded reads lacking a unique V-gene family. A later analysis removed 550 to 650 highly shared, low-generation-probability nucleotide sequences to deal with suspected cross-contamination and a sequencing artifact. A later analysis calculated a clonal expansion index for each public chain from normalized within-repertoire ranks of inferred template counts. A later analysis computed generation probabilities with a VDJ recombination model fitted to out-of-frame rearrangements, and checked the results against IGoR. In a later analysis, hypergeometric tests were used to score TCR-TCR, TCR-HLA and TCR-CMV co-occurrence, with a repertoire-size bias correction applied to TCR pairs. A later analysis estimated false discovery rates by permuting HLA or CMV assignments 20 times. In a later analysis, co-occurring TCRs were grouped using DBSCAN, and TCRdist sequence similarity was added for clustering within HLA-allele-positive subsets. Repertoires with fewer than 30,000 or more than 120,000 public chains were left out of co-occurrence clustering, as were four to six repertoires with anomalous nucleotide sharing. TCRdb took this table from immuneACCESS and kept in-frame rearrangements with V and J called. Such tables lack part of the clones; where checked against another copy, unresolved V genes explain under half of the gap, and the rest is unexplained. V and J calls plus clone size are reproduced from that table; the DNA served to infer D and trimming. The sample has fewer than 150,000 clones on record, approximately 80% of them singletons. About 5.3% of the sample is in the top ten clones.

Specimen: PBMCs. The sequence came from a woman between 50 and 59 years old in good health and CMV-seronegative. This receptor chain uses TRBV9 and TRBJ1-3; TRBD1 is a possible D gene, resting on 6 matching bases. CDR3 sequence: CASSVVAGTPTHTGNTIYF. In nucleotides, the sequence is TGTGCCAGCAGCGTAGTGGCAGGGACACCGACGCATACTGGAAACACCATATATTTT.